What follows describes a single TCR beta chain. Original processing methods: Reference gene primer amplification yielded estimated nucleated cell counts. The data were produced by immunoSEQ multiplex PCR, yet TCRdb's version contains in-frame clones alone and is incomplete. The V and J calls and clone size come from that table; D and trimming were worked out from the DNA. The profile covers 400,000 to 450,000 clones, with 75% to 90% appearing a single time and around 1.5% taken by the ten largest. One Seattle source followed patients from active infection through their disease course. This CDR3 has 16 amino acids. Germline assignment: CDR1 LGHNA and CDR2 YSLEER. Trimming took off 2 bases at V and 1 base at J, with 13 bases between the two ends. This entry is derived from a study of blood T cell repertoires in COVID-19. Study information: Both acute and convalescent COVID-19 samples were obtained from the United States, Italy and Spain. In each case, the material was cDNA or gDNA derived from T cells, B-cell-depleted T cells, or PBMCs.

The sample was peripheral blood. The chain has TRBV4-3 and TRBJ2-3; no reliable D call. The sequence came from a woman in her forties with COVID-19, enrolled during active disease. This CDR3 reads CASSQWPGEGTDTQYF. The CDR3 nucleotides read TGCGCCAGCAGCCAATGGCCGGGTGAGGGCACAGATACGCAGTATTTT.